This TCR beta chain was sequenced for a study of vaccination effects on CD4 cells after COVID-19. Overall study context: Two convalescent patients provided samples 16 days and one week prevaccination.

CDR1 and CDR2 from the germline V gene are MNHNS and SASEGT. The CDR3 spans 14 residues. V gave up 2 bases and J gave up 5 bases; unmatched junction bases: 5. Sequencing was performed with immunoSEQ multiplex PCR; in TCRdb, only in-frame clones are kept and a portion is missing. The sample includes fewer than 60,000 clones, 75% to 85% seen only once; the top ten take approximately 5%. Before any sequencing was done, the ViraFEST assay used viral peptide pools to expand antigen-specific CD4+ T cells. Scientists isolated CD4+ T cells after an approximately ten-day culture period ended. Between March and December 2020, the person had a SARS-CoV-2 infection that PCR confirmed. In regard to this clone: Its antigen is still unknown.

The sequence was obtained from a human donor who had a prior SARS-CoV-2 infection. The sequences come from CD4+ T cells from PBMCs cultured with HIV peptides, collected before COVID-19 vaccination. Noted subset: HIV-1 Nef peptide pool negative control/reference culture. V usage is TRBV6-1 and J usage is TRBJ2-5, with 7 bases lining up with TRBD2. The CDR3 bases are TGTGCCAGCAGTGAATCACCACTAGCGGAGACCCAGTACTTC. Residues: CASSESPLAETQYF.